Each of the 21 T cell receptor beta chains below was sequenced from the same sample in a study of CD8+ T cells in alopecia areata. As for treatment: oral pan-JAK inhibitor, 5-10 mg twice daily. Sequencing used cDNA as its template, made by extracting RNA and reverse transcribing it. TCRdb's table, derived via immunoSEQ multiplex PCR, lists solely in-frame clones and lacks some. This table has 150,000 to 200,000 clones, more than 45% appearing once. The sequencing used CD4+ T cells sorted from blood, collected at week 24, from a patient treated with tofacitinib. The receptors here all came from a human donor with alopecia areata.

CDR3 coding DNA: TGTGCCAGCAGTTTCATGGGACAGAACACCGGGGAGCTGTTTTTT. Translation: CASSFMGQNTGELFF. J is TRBJ2-2 and V is TRBV27; TRBD1 might be the D (6 bases). This CDR3 region has 15 residues. Trimming removed 3 bases at V and 1 base at J, with 9 bases between. Germline CDR1 reads MNHEY; CDR2 reads SMNVEV (reference sequence).

The chain links TRBV4-1 to TRBJ1-4; D is possibly TRBD1 (5 bases). CDR3 length: 14 residues. The V end lost 4 bases, the J end lost 3 bases, and 9 bases lay between the germline ends. The germline V gene encodes CDR1 MGHRA and CDR2 YSYEKL. The CDR3 DNA sequence: TGCGCCAGCAGCCTTCAGGGTGCTAATGAAAAACTGTTTTTT. Its protein is CASSLQGANEKLFF.

The J gene is TRBJ1-1, the V gene TRBV5-1; no definite D call. Trimming cost V 0 bases and J 7 bases, with 13 bases left between them. The CDR3 extends over 14 amino acids. The V gene's germline CDR1 is SGHRS and CDR2 YFSETQ. The CDR3 region has the DNA TGCGCCAGCAGCTTGGGCTGGACTGCTAATGAAGCTTTCTTT. Protein: CASSLGWTANEAFF. Together with reference TRBV5-1 and TRBJ1-1, the CDR3 gives the full variable domain: KAGVTQTPRYLIKTRGQQVTLSCSPISGHRSVSWYQQTPGQGLQFLFEYFSETQRNKGNFPGRFSGRQFSNSRSEMNVSTLELGDSALYLCASSLGWTANEAFFGQGTRLTVV.

This clone has a handful of counts. V gene TRBV29-1 combines with J gene TRBJ2-3; D gene unclear. The CDR3 length is 16 residues. From germline, CDR1 is SQVTM and CDR2 ANQGSEA. Trimming pared 5 bases from V and 0 bases from J, leaving 18 bases between. CDR3 DNA: TGCAGCGTTAAGTTTCGGTACTATACTAGCACAGATACGCAGTATTTT. This translates into CSVKFRYYTSTDTQYF.

Note on this clone: This specimen includes other DNA sequences encoding the same CDR3. V usage is TRBV2 and J usage is TRBJ2-7; the D is unclear. Trimming left V 5 bases short and J 4 bases short, with 3 bases between. Germline V gene lookup returns CDR1 SNHLY and CDR2 FYNNEI. The CDR3 runs 10 residues. Here the CDR3 reads CASSLYEQYF. The CDR3 region has the DNA TGTGCCAGCAGTTTGTACGAGCAGTACTTC.

For this clone: Other DNA sequences from this sample encode an identical CDR3 as well. This chain uses TRBV4-3 with TRBJ1-5, with D maybe TRBD1 (5 bases). Trimming stripped 0 bases from V and 5 bases from J, with 11 bases between. The CDR3 is made up of 15 amino acids. CDR1 is LGHNA and CDR2 is YSLEER in the germline V gene. CDR3 nucleotide sequence: TGCGCCAGCAGCCAAGAATTAGGCAGGGATCAGCCCCAGCATTTT. Protein sequence: CASSQELGRDQPQHF.

This clone was picked up a small number of times. V is TRBV19 and J is TRBJ1-5; D is possibly TRBD1 (5 bases). This CDR3 is 13 amino acids long. The ends were cut back, 4 bases at V and 6 bases at J, with 10 bases in the middle. CDR1 LNHDA and CDR2 SQIVND come from the germline V gene (reference sequence). The CDR3 nucleotides are TGTGCCAGTAGTACGGCAGGGACTCAGCCCCAGCATTTT. It translates to CASSTAGTQPQHF.

The V gene is TRBV11-1, the J gene TRBJ2-1, with 8 bases aligning to TRBD2. The CDR3 is made up of 15 amino acids. Germline-derived CDR1 and CDR2 are SGHAT and FQDESV (reference sequence). The trim removed 7 bases at V and 5 bases at J, leaving 10 bases unmatched. CDR3 bases: TGTGCCAGCACCTCGCCGGGACTAGGCGACAATGAGCAGTTCTTC. This codes for CASTSPGLGDNEQFF.

The CDR3 region has the DNA TGCGCCAGCAGCCGCCCTCTGGAGGGGAGGGCGCGGGGTGAGCAGTTCTTC. Protein sequence: CASSRPLEGRARGEQFF. The chain links TRBV4-1 to TRBJ2-1, with 7 bases matching TRBD2. V shed 4 bases, J shed 9 bases, and the junction held 18 bases outside the gene matches. Germline CDR1 reads MGHRA; CDR2 reads YSYEKL. The CDR3 sequence is 17 residues long.

The chain employs TRBV19 and TRBJ2-6; D unclear. The length of the CDR3 is 15 residues. The V gene lost 1 base and the J gene lost 0 bases, with 4 bases spanning the gap. Germline V CDR1 and CDR2: LNHDA, SQIVND (reference sequence). CDR3 coding DNA: TGTGCCAGTAGTATAGGCCGCTCTGGGGCCAACGTCCTGACTTTC. Protein: CASSIGRSGANVLTF.

With respect to this clone: The sample holds other DNA sequences that translate to the same CDR3. The chain recombines TRBV7-2 with TRBJ2-2, with TRBD1 matching 8 bases. The CDR3 contains 15 residues. Germline assignment: CDR1 SGHTA and CDR2 FQGNSA. V dropped 5 bases and J dropped 0; count of bases not matched to a gene: 2. CDR3 DNA sequence: TGTGCCAGCAGCAAGACAGGGGCGAACACCGGGGAGCTGTTTTTT. As protein: CASSKTGANTGELFF.

The chain joins TRBV30 to TRBJ2-3, with 7 bases lining up with TRBD2. Per the germline V gene, CDR1 is GTSNPN and CDR2 is SVGIG (reference sequence). V lost 4 bases and J lost 3; bases outside the gene matches: 7. The CDR3 length is 14 residues. The CDR3 protein is CAWNRGLETDTQYF. The CDR3, as DNA: TGTGCCTGGAACCGTGGACTAGAAACAGATACGCAGTATTTT.

The rearrangement links TRBV7-8 to TRBJ1-6; perhaps TRBD1 as D (6 bases). Trimming removed 1 base from V and 5 bases from J, with 12 bases in between. In germline, CDR1 is SGHVS, CDR2 FQNEAQ. There are 16 residues in the CDR3. DNA for the CDR3: TGTGCCAGCAGCTTAGAGAGACAGGAGAATAATTCACCCCTCCACTTT. This encodes CASSLERQENNSPLHF.

The rearrangement links TRBV29-1 to TRBJ2-7; tentatively, D is TRBD1 (6 bases). Germline CDR1 is SQVTM and CDR2 is ANQGSEA. Trimming stripped 3 bases from V and 6 bases from J, with 18 bases between. This CDR3 has 14 amino acids. The CDR3 here is CSVDVSGGPPEQYF. The CDR3 region has the DNA TGCAGCGTTGATGTTAGTGGGGGCCCTCCCGAGCAGTACTTC.

The chain joins TRBV4-1 to TRBJ2-5; the D is unclear. Germline V gene sequence: CDR1 MGHRA, CDR2 YSYEKL. The CDR3 contains 14 residues. Trimming removed 0 bases at V and 6 bases at J, with 11 bases between. The CDR3 is CASSQDYDRKTQYF. The CDR3 region has the DNA TGCGCCAGCAGCCAAGACTACGACCGGAAGACCCAGTACTTC.

This clone was picked up a small number of times. The V call is TRBV7-3, the J call TRBJ2-3, with D possibly matching TRBD2 (7 bases). The CDR3 spans 16 residues. V lost 2 bases and J 4 bases, leaving 16 bases between the germline ends. Germline CDR1 and CDR2: SGHTA and FQGTGA. The CDR3 sequence is CASSLSSDGGPDTQYF. The CDR3 DNA reads as TGTGCCAGCAGCTTATCTAGCGACGGGGGGCCAGATACGCAGTATTTT. Looking up the rest from reference TRBV7-3 and TRBJ2-3 gives the full variable domain: GAGVSQTPSNKVTEKGKYVELRCDPISGHTALYWYRQSLGQGPEFLIYFQGTGAADDSGLPNDRFFAVRPEGSVSTLKIQRTERGDSAVYLCASSLSSDGGPDTQYFGPGTRLTVL.

V gene TRBV30 combines with J gene TRBJ1-1, with no clear D. Germline loops: CDR1 GTSNPN, CDR2 SVGIG (reference sequence). The CDR3 covers 11 residues. Trimming pared 4 bases from V and 6 bases from J, leaving 9 bases between. For the CDR3, the DNA is TGTGCCTGGAACACAAATTCTGAAGCTTTCTTT. The encoded protein is CAWNTNSEAFF. The full variable domain, with the rest looked up from reference TRBV30 and TRBJ1-1, is SQTIHQWPATLVQPVGSPLSLECTVEGTSNPNLYWYRQAAGRGLQLLFYSVGIGQISSEVPQNLSASRPQDRQFILSSKKLLLSDSGFYLCAWNTNSEAFFGQGTRLTVV.

This clone was found a few times. The gene calls are TRBV4-1 and TRBJ2-5; 9 nucleotides agree with TRBD1. The V gene's germline CDR1 is MGHRA and CDR2 YSYEKL. This CDR3 region has 16 residues. The V gene end was trimmed by 1 base and the J gene end by 5 bases; junction bases not matched to a gene: 8. The CDR3 sequence: CASSQAWGQGGETQYF. The CDR3 DNA reads TGCGCCAGCAGCCAAGCCTGGGGACAGGGAGGCGAGACCCAGTACTTC.

The chain has TRBV13 and TRBJ2-7, with 8 bases aligning to TRBD2. V shed 3 bases, J shed 7 bases, and the junction held 17 bases outside the gene matches. The CDR3 totals 17 residues. Germline V CDR1 and CDR2: PRHDT, FYEKMQ (reference sequence). Here the CDR3 reads CASSFFPQRESGGEQYF. DNA for the CDR3: TGTGCCAGCAGCTTTTTCCCCCAGCGGGAGTCGGGCGGTGAGCAGTACTTC.

V usage is TRBV4-2 and J usage is TRBJ2-4; weak D call: TRBD1 (6 bases). The V end was cut by 0 bases, the J end by 8 bases, with 14 bases between. Germline assignment: CDR1 LGHNA and CDR2 YNFKEQ. This CDR3 has 15 amino acids. This CDR3 reads CASSQEWEGGDIQYF. As DNA, the CDR3 is TGTGCCAGCAGCCAAGAGTGGGAAGGGGGAGACATTCAGTACTTC.

This clone was seen only a few times. The chain uses TRBV30 and TRBJ1-1, with 9 bases identical to TRBD1. The CDR3 contains 12 residues. The germline gives CDR1 GTSNPN, CDR2 SVGIG (reference sequence). After removal of 8 bases from V and 11 bases from J, the junction contained 12 bases not matched to a gene. The CDR3 here is CAGTQGAVKAFF. Here the CDR3 DNA reads TGTGCCGGGACACAGGGGGCTGTGAAGGCTTTCTTT.